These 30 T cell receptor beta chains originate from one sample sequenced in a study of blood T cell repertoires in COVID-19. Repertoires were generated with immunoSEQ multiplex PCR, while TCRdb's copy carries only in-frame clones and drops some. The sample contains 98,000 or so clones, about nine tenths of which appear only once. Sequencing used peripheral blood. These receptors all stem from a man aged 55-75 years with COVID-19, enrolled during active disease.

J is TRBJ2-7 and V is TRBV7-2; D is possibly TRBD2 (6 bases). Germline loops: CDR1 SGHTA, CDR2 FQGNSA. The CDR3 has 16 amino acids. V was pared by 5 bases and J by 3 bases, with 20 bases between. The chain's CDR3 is CASSVRLGGESYEQYF. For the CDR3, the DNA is TGTGCCAGCAGCGTAAGACTAGGAGGGGAAAGCTACGAGCAGTACTTC.

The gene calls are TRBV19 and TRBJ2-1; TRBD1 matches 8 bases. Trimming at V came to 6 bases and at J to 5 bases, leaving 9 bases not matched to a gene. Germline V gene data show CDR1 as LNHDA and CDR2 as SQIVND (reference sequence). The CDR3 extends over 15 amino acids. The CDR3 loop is CASSPRDRPNNEQFF. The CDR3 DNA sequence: TGTGCCAGTAGCCCCCGGGACAGGCCAAACAATGAGCAGTTCTTC.

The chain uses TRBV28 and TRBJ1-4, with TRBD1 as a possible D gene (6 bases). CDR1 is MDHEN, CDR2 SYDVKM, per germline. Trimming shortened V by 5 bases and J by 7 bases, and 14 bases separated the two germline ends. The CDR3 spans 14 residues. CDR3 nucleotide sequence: TGTGCCAGCAGTGGACTCCAAGGGGGTGAAAAACTGTTTTTT. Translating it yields CASSGLQGGEKLFF.

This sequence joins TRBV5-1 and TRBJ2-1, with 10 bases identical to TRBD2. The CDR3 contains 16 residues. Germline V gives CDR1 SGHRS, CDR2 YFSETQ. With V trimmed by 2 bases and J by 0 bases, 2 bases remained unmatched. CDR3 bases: TGCGCCAGCAGCTTTCCTAGCGGGAGCTCCTACAATGAGCAGTTCTTC. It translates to CASSFPSGSSYNEQFF.

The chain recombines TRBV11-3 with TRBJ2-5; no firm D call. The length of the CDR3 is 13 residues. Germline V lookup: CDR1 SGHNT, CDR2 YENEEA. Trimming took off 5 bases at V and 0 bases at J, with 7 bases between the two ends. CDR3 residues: CASSTEYQETQYF. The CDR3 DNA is TGTGCCAGCAGCACAGAGTACCAAGAGACCCAGTACTTC.

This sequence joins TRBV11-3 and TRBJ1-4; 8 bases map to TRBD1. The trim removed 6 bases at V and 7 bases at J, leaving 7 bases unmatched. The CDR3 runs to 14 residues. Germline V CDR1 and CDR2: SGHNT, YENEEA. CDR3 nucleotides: TGTGCCAGCAGTCCAGGGGGCGCCCGTGAAAAACTGTTTTTT. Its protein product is CASSPGGAREKLFF.

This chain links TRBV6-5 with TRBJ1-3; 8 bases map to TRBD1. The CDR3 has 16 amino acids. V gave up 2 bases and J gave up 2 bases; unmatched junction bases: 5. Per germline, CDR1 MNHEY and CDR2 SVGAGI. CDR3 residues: CASSYRDRGAGNTIYF. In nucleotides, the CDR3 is TGTGCCAGCAGTTACCGAGACAGGGGAGCTGGAAACACCATATATTTT.

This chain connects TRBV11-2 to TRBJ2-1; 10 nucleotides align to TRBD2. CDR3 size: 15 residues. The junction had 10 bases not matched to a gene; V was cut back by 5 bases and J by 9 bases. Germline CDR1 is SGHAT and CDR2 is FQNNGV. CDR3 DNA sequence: TGTGCCAGCAGCCTTAGAGCGGGAGGGGTGGGTGAGCAGTTCTTC. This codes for CASSLRAGGVGEQFF. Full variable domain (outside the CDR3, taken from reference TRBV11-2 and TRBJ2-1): EAGVAQSPRYKIIEKRQSVAFWCNPISGHATLYWYQQILGQGPKLLIQFQNNGVVDDSQLPKDRFSAERLKGVDSTLKIQPAKLEDSAVYLCASSLRAGGVGEQFFGPGTRLTVL.

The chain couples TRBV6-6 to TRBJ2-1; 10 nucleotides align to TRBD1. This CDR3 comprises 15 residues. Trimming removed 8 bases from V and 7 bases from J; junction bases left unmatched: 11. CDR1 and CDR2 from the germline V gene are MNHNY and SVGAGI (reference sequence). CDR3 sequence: CASGGDRGPANEQFF. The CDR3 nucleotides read TGTGCCAGCGGGGGTGACAGGGGGCCAGCGAATGAGCAGTTCTTC.

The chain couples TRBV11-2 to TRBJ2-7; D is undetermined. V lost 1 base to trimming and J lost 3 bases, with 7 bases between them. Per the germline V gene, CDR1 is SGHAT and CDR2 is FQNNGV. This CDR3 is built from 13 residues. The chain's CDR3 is CASSLGQFYEQYF. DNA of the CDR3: TGTGCCAGCAGCTTAGGGCAGTTCTACGAGCAGTACTTC.

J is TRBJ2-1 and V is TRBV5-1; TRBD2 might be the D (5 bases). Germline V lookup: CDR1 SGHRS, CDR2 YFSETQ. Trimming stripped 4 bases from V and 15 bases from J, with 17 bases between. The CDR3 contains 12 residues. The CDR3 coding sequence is TGCGCCAGCAGCCATGACCGGGTCCGGGGGTTCTTC. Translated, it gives CASSHDRVRGFF.

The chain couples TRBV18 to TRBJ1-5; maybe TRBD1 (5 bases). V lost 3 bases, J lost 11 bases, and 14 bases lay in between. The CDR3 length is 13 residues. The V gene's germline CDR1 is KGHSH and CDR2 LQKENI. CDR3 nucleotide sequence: TGTGCCAGCTCACCGATTGGGGGGGGAGCCCAGCATTTT. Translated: CASSPIGGGAQHF. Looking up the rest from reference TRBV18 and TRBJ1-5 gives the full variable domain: NAGVMQNPRHLVRRRGQEARLRCSPMKGHSHVYWYRQLPEEGLKFMVYLQKENIIDESGMPKERFSAEFPKEGPSILRIQQVVRGDSAAYFCASSPIGGGAQHFGDGTRLSIL.

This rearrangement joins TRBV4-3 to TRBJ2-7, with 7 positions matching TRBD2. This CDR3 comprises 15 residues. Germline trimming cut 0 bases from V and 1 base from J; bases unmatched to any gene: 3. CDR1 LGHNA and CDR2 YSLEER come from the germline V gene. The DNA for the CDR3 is TGCGCCAGCAGCCAAGACGGGGGAGGGTCCTACGAGCAGTACTTC. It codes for CASSQDGGGSYEQYF.

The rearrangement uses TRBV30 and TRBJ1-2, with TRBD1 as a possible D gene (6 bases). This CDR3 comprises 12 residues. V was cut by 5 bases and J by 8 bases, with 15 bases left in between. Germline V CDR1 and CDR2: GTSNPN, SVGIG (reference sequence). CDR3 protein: CAWRTGMEGYTF. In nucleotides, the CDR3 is TGTGCCTGGCGAACAGGGATGGAAGGCTACACCTTC. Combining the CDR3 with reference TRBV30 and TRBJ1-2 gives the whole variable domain SQTIHQWPATLVQPVGSPLSLECTVEGTSNPNLYWYRQAAGRGLQLLFYSVGIGQISSEVPQNLSASRPQDRQFILSSKKLLLSDSGFYLCAWRTGMEGYTFGSGTRLTVV.

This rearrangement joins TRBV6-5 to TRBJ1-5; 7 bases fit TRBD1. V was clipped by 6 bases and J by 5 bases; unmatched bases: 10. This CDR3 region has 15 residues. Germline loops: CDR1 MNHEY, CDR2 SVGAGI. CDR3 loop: CASSGRQGRDQPQHF. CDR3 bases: TGTGCCAGCAGCGGGAGACAGGGTCGCGATCAGCCCCAGCATTTT.

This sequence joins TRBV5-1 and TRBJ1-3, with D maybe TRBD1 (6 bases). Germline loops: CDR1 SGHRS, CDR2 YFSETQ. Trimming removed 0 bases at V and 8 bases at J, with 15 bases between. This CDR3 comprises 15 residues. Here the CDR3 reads CASSLGTARRHTIYF. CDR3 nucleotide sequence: TGCGCCAGCAGCTTGGGGACAGCCCGTCGACACACCATATATTTT. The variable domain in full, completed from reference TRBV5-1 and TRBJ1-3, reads KAGVTQTPRYLIKTRGQQVTLSCSPISGHRSVSWYQQTPGQGLQFLFEYFSETQRNKGNFPGRFSGRQFSNSRSEMNVSTLELGDSALYLCASSLGTARRHTIYFGEGSWLTVV.

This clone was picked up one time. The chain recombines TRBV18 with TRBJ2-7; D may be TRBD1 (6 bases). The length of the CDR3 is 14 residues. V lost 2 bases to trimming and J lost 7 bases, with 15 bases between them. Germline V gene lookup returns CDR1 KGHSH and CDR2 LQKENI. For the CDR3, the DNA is TGTGCCAGCTCACCAAGTAGCCGGACAGATGAGCAGTACTTC. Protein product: CASSPSSRTDEQYF.

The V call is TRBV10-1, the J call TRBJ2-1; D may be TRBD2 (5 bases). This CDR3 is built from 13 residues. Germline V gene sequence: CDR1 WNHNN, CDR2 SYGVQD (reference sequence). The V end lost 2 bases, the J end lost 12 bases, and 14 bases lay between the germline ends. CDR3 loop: CASSEASSRRQFF. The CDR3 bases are TGCGCCAGCAGTGAGGCTAGCAGTAGAAGGCAGTTCTTC.

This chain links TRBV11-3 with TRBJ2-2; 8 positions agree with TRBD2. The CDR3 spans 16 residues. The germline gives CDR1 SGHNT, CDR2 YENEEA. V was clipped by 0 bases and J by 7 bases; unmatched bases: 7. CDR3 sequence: CASSLEAGTSGGELFF. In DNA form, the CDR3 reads TGTGCCAGCAGCTTAGAAGCCGGGACTAGTGGCGGGGAGCTGTTTTTT.

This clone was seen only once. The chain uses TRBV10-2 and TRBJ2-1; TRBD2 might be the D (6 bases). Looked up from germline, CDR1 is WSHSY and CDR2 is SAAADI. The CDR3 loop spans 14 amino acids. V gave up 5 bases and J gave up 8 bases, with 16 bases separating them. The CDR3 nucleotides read TGCGCCAGCAGTTGGGACTTCCCGGTCGATGAGCAGTTCTTC. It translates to CASSWDFPVDEQFF.

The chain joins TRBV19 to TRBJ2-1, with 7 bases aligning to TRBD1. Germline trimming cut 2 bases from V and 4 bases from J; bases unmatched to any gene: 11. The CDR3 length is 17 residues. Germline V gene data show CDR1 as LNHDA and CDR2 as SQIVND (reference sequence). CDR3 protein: CASSIRVGQEFYNEQFF. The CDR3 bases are TGTGCCAGTAGTATAAGGGTAGGACAGGAGTTTTACAATGAGCAGTTCTTC.

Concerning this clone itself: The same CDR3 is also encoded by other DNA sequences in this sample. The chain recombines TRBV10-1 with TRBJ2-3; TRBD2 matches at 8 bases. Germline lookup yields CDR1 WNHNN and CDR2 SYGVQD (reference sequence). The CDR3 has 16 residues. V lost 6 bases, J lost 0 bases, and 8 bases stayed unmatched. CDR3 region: CASSLVSGASTDTQYF. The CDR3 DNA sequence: TGCGCCAGCAGCCTCGTTAGCGGGGCTAGCACAGATACGCAGTATTTT.

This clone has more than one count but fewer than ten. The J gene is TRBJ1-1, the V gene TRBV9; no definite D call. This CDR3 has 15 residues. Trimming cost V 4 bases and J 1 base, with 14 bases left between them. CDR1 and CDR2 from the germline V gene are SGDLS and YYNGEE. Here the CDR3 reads CASSPKDFSNTEAFF. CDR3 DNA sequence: TGTGCCAGCAGCCCCAAGGACTTCTCGAACACTGAAGCTTTCTTT.

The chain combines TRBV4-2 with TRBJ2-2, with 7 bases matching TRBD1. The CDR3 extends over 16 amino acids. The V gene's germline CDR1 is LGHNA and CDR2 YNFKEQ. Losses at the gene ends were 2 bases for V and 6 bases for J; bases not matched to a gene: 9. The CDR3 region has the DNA TGTGCCAGCAGCCAAACCACAGGGGAAAGTTCCGGGGAGCTGTTTTTT. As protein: CASSQTTGESSGELFF.

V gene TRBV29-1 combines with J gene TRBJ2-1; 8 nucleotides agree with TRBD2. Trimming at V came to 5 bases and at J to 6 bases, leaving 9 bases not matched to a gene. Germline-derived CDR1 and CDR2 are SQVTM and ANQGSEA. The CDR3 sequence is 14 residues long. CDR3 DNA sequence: TGCAGCGTTCTAACTAGCGGACTACTCAATGAGCAGTTCTTC. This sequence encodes CSVLTSGLLNEQFF.

CDR3 sequence (DNA): TGTGCCAGCAGCCAAGATAGGCCGGTAGCGGGTGTCGTCTACGAGCAGTACTTC. It specifies CASSQDRPVAGVVYEQYF. The chain links TRBV3-1 (or the pseudogene TRBV3-2) to TRBJ2-7; 7 nucleotides match TRBD2. J gave up 3 bases and V 0 bases, and 14 bases lay outside the gene matches. The germline V gene encodes CDR1 LGHDT and CDR2 YNNKEL (reference sequence). The CDR3 loop spans 18 amino acids.

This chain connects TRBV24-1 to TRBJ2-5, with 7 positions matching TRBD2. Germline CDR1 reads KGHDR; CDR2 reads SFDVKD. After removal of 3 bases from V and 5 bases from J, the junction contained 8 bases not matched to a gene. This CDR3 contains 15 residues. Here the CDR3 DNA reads TGTGCCACCAGTGATCCAGAGGGAGGGTCGGAGACCCAGTACTTC. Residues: CATSDPEGGSETQYF.

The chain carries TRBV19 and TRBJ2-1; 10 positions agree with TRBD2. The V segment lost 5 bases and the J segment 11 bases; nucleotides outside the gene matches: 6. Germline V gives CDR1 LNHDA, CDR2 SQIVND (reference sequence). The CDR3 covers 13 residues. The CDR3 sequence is CASSRGAGGQQFF. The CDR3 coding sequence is TGTGCCAGTAGTCGGGGAGCGGGAGGGCAGCAGTTCTTC. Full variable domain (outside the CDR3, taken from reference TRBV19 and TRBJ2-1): DGGITQSPKYLFRKEGQNVTLSCEQNLNHDAMYWYRQDPGQGLRLIYYSQIVNDFQKGDIAEGYSVSREKKESFPLTVTSAQKNPTAFYLCASSRGAGGQQFFGPGTRLTVL.

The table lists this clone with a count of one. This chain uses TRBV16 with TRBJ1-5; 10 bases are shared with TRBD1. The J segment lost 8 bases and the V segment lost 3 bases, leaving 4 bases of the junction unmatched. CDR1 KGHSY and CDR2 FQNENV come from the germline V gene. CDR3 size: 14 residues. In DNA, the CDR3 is TGTGCCAGCAGCCAGACAGGGGGCGCGAAGCCCCAGCATTTT. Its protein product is CASSQTGGAKPQHF.

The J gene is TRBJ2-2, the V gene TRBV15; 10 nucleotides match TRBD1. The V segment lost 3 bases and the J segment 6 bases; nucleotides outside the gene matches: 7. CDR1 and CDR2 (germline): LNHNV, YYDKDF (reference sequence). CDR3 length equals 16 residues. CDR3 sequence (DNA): TGTGCCACCAGCAGGACAGGGGGCGCTGCGGCCGGGGAGCTGTTTTTT. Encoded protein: CATSRTGGAAAGELFF.